These 27 T cell receptor beta chains were all obtained from the same sample, sequenced in a study of CD8 T cells in Susac syndrome. RNA in amounts of about 0.5 to 1 ug was reverse transcribed with random hexamers. Via MiXCR, TCRdb re-called the immunoSEQ multiplex PCR reads, giving one row per CDR3 protein. The table has roughly 120,000 distinct CDR3 sequences, about 93% seen once. Sequencing was performed on CD4+ T cells from PBMCs. These receptors were collected from a human donor in good health.

V usage is TRBV5-1 and J usage is TRBJ2-7; D possibly corresponds to TRBD1 (6 bases). The germline V gene encodes CDR1 SGHRS and CDR2 YFSETQ. V lost 4 bases and J 2 bases, leaving 22 bases between the germline ends. There are 17 residues in the CDR3. CDR3 nucleotides: TGCGCCAGCAGCACCTCGCCTCCGGGACATAGCCCCTACGAGCAGTACTTC. Protein product: CASSTSPPGHSPYEQYF. Filled out from reference TRBV5-1 and TRBJ2-7, the complete variable domain reads KAGVTQTPRYLIKTRGQQVTLSCSPISGHRSVSWYQQTPGQGLQFLFEYFSETQRNKGNFPGRFSGRQFSNSRSEMNVSTLELGDSALYLCASSTSPPGHSPYEQYFGPGTRLTVT.

The V call is TRBV7-6, the J call TRBJ2-1; 9 bases are a match to TRBD2. The CDR3 is 18 residues long. After removal of 5 bases from V and 10 bases from J, the junction contained 21 bases not matched to a gene. From germline, CDR1 is SGHVS and CDR2 FNYEAQ. The CDR3 reads CASSLPMSGLALGGEQFF. DNA for the CDR3: TGTGCCAGCAGCCTCCCGATGTCGGGACTAGCCCTTGGGGGGGAGCAGTTCTTC.

Written as DNA, the CDR3 is TGTGCCACTTGGGACAACAACCAAGAGACCCAGTACTTC. Residues: CATWDNNQETQYF. The J gene is TRBJ2-5, the V gene TRBV6-1, with D maybe TRBD1 (6 bases). CDR3 size: 13 residues. Trimming took 10 bases from V and 0 from J, leaving 12 bases between them. Germline V gene data show CDR1 as MNHNS and CDR2 as SASEGT.

V is TRBV29-1 and J is TRBJ2-3, with D unclear. The V end was cut by 3 bases, the J end by 0 bases, with 4 bases between. CDR1 is SQVTM, CDR2 ANQGSEA, per germline. There are 12 residues in the CDR3. CDR3 DNA: TGCAGCGTTGATCCTAGCACAGATACGCAGTATTTT. This gives the protein CSVDPSTDTQYF.

The chain carries TRBV6-5 and TRBJ2-3, with 7 bases that match TRBD1. V was pared by 6 bases and J by 3 bases, with 6 bases of the junction left unmatched. In germline, CDR1 is MNHEY, CDR2 SVGAGI. This CDR3 comprises 14 residues. CDR3 region: CASRPTGSTDTQYF. CDR3 sequence (DNA): TGTGCCAGCAGGCCGACAGGGAGTACAGATACGCAGTATTTT.

The chain couples TRBV20-1 to TRBJ1-5; 7 bases are shared with TRBD1. CDR1 is DFQATT and CDR2 is SNEGSKA in the germline V gene (reference sequence). V dropped 5 bases and J dropped 6; count of bases not matched to a gene: 4. The CDR3 is made up of 12 amino acids. The CDR3 sequence is CSAGGGGQPQHF. The DNA for the CDR3 is TGCAGTGCTGGAGGGGGCGGTCAGCCCCAGCATTTT.

About this clonotype itself: One end of the junction does not line up with germline, which may come from a read error. This chain links TRBV14 with TRBJ1-4; D remains unclear. Germline lookup yields CDR1 SGHDN and CDR2 FVKESK. The CDR3 runs 12 residues. The CDR3 sequence is CASSHVGRLIIF. The DNA for the CDR3 is TGTGCCAGCAGCCATGTCGGAAGATTAATTATTTTT.

This clonotype was seen a handful of times. The chain is built from TRBV7-2 and TRBJ2-7, with 14 nucleotides matching TRBD2. This CDR3 has 15 amino acids. CDR1 and CDR2 (germline): SGHTA, FQGNSA. With V trimmed by 6 bases and J by 3 bases, 4 bases remained unmatched. The DNA for the CDR3 is TGTGCCAGCAGTCCAGGACTAGCGGGAGGCTACGAGCAGTACTTC. Protein product: CASSPGLAGGYEQYF.

The chain has TRBV7-2 and TRBJ2-7; 14 bases line up with TRBD2. The CDR3 runs 17 residues. From germline, CDR1 is SGHTA and CDR2 FQGNSA. J gave up 7 bases and V 5 bases, and 13 bases lay outside the gene matches. The CDR3 loop is CASSPVEGTSGSFEQYF. CDR3 bases: TGTGCCAGCAGCCCGGTAGAGGGGACTAGCGGGAGTTTTGAGCAGTACTTC.

The V and J genes are TRBV3-1 and TRBJ2-2; no clear D. Germline V CDR1 and CDR2: LGHDT, YNNKEL (reference sequence). The CDR3 is made up of 16 amino acids. V lost 2 bases, J lost 6 bases, and 16 bases lay in between. The chain's CDR3 is CASSQQTRTVAGELFF. For the CDR3, the DNA is TGTGCCAGCAGCCAACAAACAAGGACGGTCGCCGGGGAGCTGTTTTTT. Together with reference TRBV3-1 and TRBJ2-2, the CDR3 gives the full variable domain: DTAVSQTPKYLVTQMGNDKSIKCEQNLGHDTMYWYKQDSKKFLKIMFSYNNKELIINETVPNRFSPKSPDKAHLNLHINSLELGDSAVYFCASSQQTRTVAGELFFGEGSRLTVL.

The chain joins TRBV4-3 to TRBJ2-1; D may be TRBD2 (5 bases). The CDR3 sequence is 13 residues long. Germline assignment: CDR1 LGHNA and CDR2 YSLEER. V lost 0 bases and J 10 bases, leaving 10 bases between the germline ends. DNA for the CDR3: TGCGCCAGCAGCCAAGATTGGACGGGAGAGCAGTTCTTC. Translating it yields CASSQDWTGEQFF.

This sequence joins TRBV6-2 or TRBV6-3 and TRBJ2-1; D not resolved. Looked up from germline, CDR1 is MNHEY and CDR2 is SVGEGT. V was trimmed by 4 bases and J by 6 bases, leaving 19 bases between them. This CDR3 is 16 amino acids long. For the CDR3, the DNA is TGTGCCAGCAGTTTGAATACACGATCAAGGTCCAATGAGCAGTTCTTC. Its protein is CASSLNTRSRSNEQFF.

The V and J genes are TRBV18 and TRBJ2-3; the D gene is possibly TRBD2 (5 bases). The CDR3 totals 14 residues. Per germline, CDR1 KGHSH and CDR2 LQKENI. V was pared by 2 bases and J by 1 base, with 7 bases between. The CDR3 nucleotides read TGTGCCAGCTCACCAGACGGGGGCACAGATACGCAGTATTTT. Translation: CASSPDGGTDTQYF.

This clonotype was recorded a few times. V and J are TRBV9 and TRBJ2-7, with a possible D match to TRBD1 (6 bases). Trimming removed 4 bases from V and 1 base from J, with 12 bases in between. Germline values: CDR1 SGDLS, CDR2 YYNGEE. The CDR3 runs 14 residues. The CDR3 coding sequence is TGTGCCAGCAGCCCGGACAGAGTTTCCTACGAGCAGTACTTC. Translation: CASSPDRVSYEQYF.

The rearrangement joins TRBV30 to TRBJ2-3, with 7 bases identical to TRBD2. Germline V gene data show CDR1 as GTSNPN and CDR2 as SVGIG (reference sequence). The J segment lost 5 bases and the V segment lost 0 bases, leaving 8 bases of the junction unmatched. The CDR3 spans 15 residues. CDR3 sequence (DNA): TGTGCCTGGAGTGTCGGTAGTGGGAGGGTAGATACGCAGTATTTT. Its protein is CAWSVGSGRVDTQYF.

The chain has TRBV3-1 and TRBJ2-3; no definite D call. V dropped 0 bases and J dropped 0 bases, with 7 bases sitting between them. This CDR3 has 15 amino acids. Germline-derived CDR1 and CDR2 are LGHDT and YNNKEL (reference sequence). CDR3 protein: CASSQDPVSTDTQYF. The CDR3 nucleotides are TGTGCCAGCAGCCAAGATCCGGTCAGCACAGATACGCAGTATTTT.

The chain combines TRBV5-1 with TRBJ1-1; D is possibly TRBD1 (5 bases). The length of the CDR3 is 15 residues. CDR1 is SGHRS, CDR2 YFSETQ, per germline. V gave up 0 bases and J gave up 4 bases, with 13 bases separating them. The CDR3 reads CASSLADLGGTEAFF. The DNA of the CDR3 is TGCGCCAGCAGCTTGGCCGATTTGGGGGGCACTGAAGCTTTCTTT.

The chain combines TRBV7-2 with TRBJ2-7, with D perhaps matching TRBD2 (5 bases). The V end lost 4 bases, the J end lost 0 bases, and 13 bases lay between the germline ends. The CDR3 runs 15 residues. The germline V gene has CDR1 SGHTA and CDR2 FQGNSA. In DNA, the CDR3 is TGTGCCAGCAGCTCAGCCGGGGTCCTCTCCTACGAGCAGTACTTC. As protein: CASSSAGVLSYEQYF.

The J gene is TRBJ2-1, the V gene TRBV20-1; TRBD2 aligns across 14 bases. In germline, CDR1 is DFQATT, CDR2 SNEGSKA (reference sequence). The CDR3 totals 15 residues. The CDR3 DNA reads TGCAGCCTGACTAGCGGGAGGGCCGAACACAATGAGCAGTTCTTC. Translation gives CSLTSGRAEHNEQFF.

This clonotype was found once. The V gene is TRBV19, the J gene TRBJ1-2; D is unclear. Germline-derived CDR1 and CDR2 are LNHDA and SQIVND (reference sequence). This CDR3 spans 13 amino acids. Trimming stripped 2 bases from V and 2 bases from J, with 6 bases between. CDR3 DNA sequence: TGTGCCAGTAGTATACTCGGGAACTATGGCTACACCTTC. It encodes CASSILGNYGYTF. Using reference TRBV19 and TRBJ1-2 for the parts outside the CDR3, the full variable domain is DGGITQSPKYLFRKEGQNVTLSCEQNLNHDAMYWYRQDPGQGLRLIYYSQIVNDFQKGDIAEGYSVSREKKESFPLTVTSAQKNPTAFYLCASSILGNYGYTFGSGTRLTVV.

In the case of this clonotype: It is unclear where the CDR3 begins or ends on the DNA, so no DNA is shown, and the CDR3 is as TCRdb lists it. J is TRBJ1-2 and V is TRBV10-1; TRBD1 is the table's D call and was not checked against the DNA. Germline V lookup: CDR1 WNHNN, CDR2 SYGVQD (reference sequence). 15 amino acids form the CDR3, both terminal residues included. CDR3 amino acids: CASSSSDRGGYGYTF.

This clonotype appeared a single time. The chain employs TRBV5-1 and TRBJ1-1; a possible D gene is TRBD1 (6 bases). The CDR3 spans 14 residues. V was shortened by 4 bases and J by 0 bases, with 10 bases between the two germline ends. Germline V gene sequence: CDR1 SGHRS, CDR2 YFSETQ. CDR3 in amino acids: CASSTGTLNTEAFF. CDR3 nucleotide sequence: TGCGCCAGCAGCACGGGGACATTGAACACTGAAGCTTTCTTT.

Here the CDR3 DNA reads TGCGCCAGCAGCCAACAGGGGGGCATGAACACTGAAGCTTTCTTT. Residues: CASSQQGGMNTEAFF. The genes are TRBV5-1 and TRBJ1-1; 8 nucleotides match TRBD1. This CDR3 contains 15 residues. The V and J ends lost 4 bases and 0 bases, in that order; junction bases with no gene match: 5. Germline values: CDR1 SGHRS, CDR2 YFSETQ.

The V and J genes are TRBV25-1 and TRBJ2-1; D is perhaps TRBD1 (7 bases). With 1 base removed from V and 8 bases from J, the gap between germline ends came to 18 bases. The CDR3 is 16 residues long. Germline V gene sequence: CDR1 MGHDK, CDR2 SYGVNS. The CDR3: CASSEFGGGSVDEQFF. DNA of the CDR3: TGTGCCAGCAGTGAATTTGGAGGGGGCTCGGTGGATGAGCAGTTCTTC.

The V call is TRBV25-1, the J call TRBJ1-2, with D perhaps matching TRBD1 (5 bases). The germline V gene encodes CDR1 MGHDK and CDR2 SYGVNS. The CDR3 consists of 13 residues. V was cut by 3 bases and J by 7 bases, with 12 bases left in between. This chain's CDR3 is CASSEGDRGGYTF. CDR3 bases: TGTGCCAGCAGTGAGGGGGACCGTGGTGGCTACACCTTC.

This chain uses TRBV19 with TRBJ2-3; TRBD1 matches at 7 bases. Germline V CDR1 and CDR2: LNHDA, SQIVND (reference sequence). This CDR3 region has 16 residues. The J segment lost 0 bases and the V segment lost 8 bases, leaving 11 bases of the junction unmatched. The CDR3 here is CASWGRGRGSTDTQYF. The DNA of the CDR3 is TGTGCCAGTTGGGGAAGGGGGCGAGGGAGCACAGATACGCAGTATTTT.

The chain joins TRBV3-1 to TRBJ2-7; 8 bases are a match to TRBD1. CDR1 is LGHDT, CDR2 YNNKEL, per germline (reference sequence). The CDR3 runs 14 residues. The ends lost 4 bases at V and 0 bases at J; junction bases unmatched: 2. The CDR3 nucleotides are TGTGCCAGCAGCCGGACAGGGCCCTCCTACGAGCAGTACTTC. Its translation is CASSRTGPSYEQYF.